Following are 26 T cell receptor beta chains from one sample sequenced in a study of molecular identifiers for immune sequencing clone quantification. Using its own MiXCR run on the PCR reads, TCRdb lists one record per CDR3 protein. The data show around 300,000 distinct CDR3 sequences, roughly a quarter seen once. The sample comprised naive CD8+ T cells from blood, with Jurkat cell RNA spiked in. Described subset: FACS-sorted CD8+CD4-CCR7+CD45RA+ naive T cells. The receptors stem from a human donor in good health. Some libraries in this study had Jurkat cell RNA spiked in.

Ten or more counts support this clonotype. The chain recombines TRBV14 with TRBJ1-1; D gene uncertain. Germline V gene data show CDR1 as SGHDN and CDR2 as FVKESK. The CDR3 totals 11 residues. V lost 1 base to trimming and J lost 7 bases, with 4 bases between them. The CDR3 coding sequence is TGTGCCAGCAGCCAAGGGGGTGAAGCTTTCTTT. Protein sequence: CASSQGGEAFF. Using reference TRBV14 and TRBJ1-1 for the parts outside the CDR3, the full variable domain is EAGVTQFPSHSVIEKGQTVTLRCDPISGHDNLYWYRRVMGKEIKFLLHFVKESKQDESGMPNNRFLAERTGGTYSTLKVQPAELEDSGVYFCASSQGGEAFFGQGTRLTVV.

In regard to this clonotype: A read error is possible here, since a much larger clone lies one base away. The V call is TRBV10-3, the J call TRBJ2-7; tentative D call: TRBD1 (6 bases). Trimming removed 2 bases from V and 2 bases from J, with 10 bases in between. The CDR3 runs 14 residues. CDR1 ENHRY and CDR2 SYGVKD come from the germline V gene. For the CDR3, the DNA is TGTGCCATCAGTGAGCCTGACAGGACCTACGAGCAGTACTTC. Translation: CAISEPDRTYEQYF.

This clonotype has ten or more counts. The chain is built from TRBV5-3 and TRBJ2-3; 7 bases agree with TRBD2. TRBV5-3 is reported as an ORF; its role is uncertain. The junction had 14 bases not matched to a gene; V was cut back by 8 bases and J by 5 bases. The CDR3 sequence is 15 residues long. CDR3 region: CASSPGTTGLDTQYF. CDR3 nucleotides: TGTGCCAGCAGCCCCGGGACTACAGGACTAGATACGCAGTATTTT.

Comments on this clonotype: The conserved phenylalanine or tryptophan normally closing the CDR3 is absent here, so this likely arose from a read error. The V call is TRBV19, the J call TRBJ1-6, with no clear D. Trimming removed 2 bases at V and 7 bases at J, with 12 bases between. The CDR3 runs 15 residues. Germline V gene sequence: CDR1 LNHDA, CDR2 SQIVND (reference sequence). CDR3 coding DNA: TGTGCCAGTAGTATAATGACAAGGTCGAATTCACCCCTCCACCTT. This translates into CASSIMTRSNSPLHL.

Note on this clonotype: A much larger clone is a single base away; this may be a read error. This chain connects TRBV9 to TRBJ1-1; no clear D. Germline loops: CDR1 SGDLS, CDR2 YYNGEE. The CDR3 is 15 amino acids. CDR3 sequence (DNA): TGTGCCAGCGGCGTTTACCAGTACGGTGACACTGAAGCTTTCTTT. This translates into CASGVYQYGDTEAFF. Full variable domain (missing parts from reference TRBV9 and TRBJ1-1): DSGVTQTPKHLITATGQRVTLRCSPRSGDLSVYWYQQSLDQGLQFLIQYYNGEERAKGNILERFSAQQFPDLHSELNLSSLELGDSALYFCASGVYQYGDTEAFFGQGTRLTVV.

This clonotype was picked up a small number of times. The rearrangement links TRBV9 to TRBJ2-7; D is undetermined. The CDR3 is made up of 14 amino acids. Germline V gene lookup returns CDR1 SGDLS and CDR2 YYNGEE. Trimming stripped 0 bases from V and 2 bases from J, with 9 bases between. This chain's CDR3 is CASSVGKIPYEQYF. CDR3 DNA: TGTGCCAGCAGCGTAGGGAAGATTCCCTACGAGCAGTACTTC.

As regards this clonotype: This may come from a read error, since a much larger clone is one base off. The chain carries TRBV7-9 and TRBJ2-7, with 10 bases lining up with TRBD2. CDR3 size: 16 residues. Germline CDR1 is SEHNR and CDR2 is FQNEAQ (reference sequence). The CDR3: CASSSRPSGGSYERYF. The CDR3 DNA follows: TGTGCCAGCAGCTCCCGCCCTAGCGGGGGCTCCTACGAGCGGTACTTC.

Here the CDR3 DNA reads TGTGCCAGCAGTGACAGGGCTGACACTGAAGCTTTCTTT. Translating it yields CASSDRADTEAFF. The chain carries TRBV25-1 and TRBJ1-1, with D possibly TRBD1 on 5 matching bases. The ends were cut back, 3 bases at V and 3 bases at J, with 8 bases in the middle. Germline V lookup: CDR1 MGHDK, CDR2 SYGVNS. CDR3 length: 13 amino acids. Full variable domain (missing parts from reference TRBV25-1 and TRBJ1-1): EADIYQTPRYLVIGTGKKITLECSQTMGHDKMYWYQQDPGMELHLIHYSYGVNSTEKGDLSSESTVSRIRTEHFPLTLESARPSHTSQYLCASSDRADTEAFFGQGTRLTVV.

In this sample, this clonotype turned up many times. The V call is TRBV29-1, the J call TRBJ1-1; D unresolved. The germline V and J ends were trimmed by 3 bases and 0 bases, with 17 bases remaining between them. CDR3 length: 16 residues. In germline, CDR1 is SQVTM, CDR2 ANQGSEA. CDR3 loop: CSVEDPTDVMNTEAFF. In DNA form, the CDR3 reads TGCAGCGTTGAGGACCCAACCGACGTCATGAACACTGAAGCTTTCTTT.

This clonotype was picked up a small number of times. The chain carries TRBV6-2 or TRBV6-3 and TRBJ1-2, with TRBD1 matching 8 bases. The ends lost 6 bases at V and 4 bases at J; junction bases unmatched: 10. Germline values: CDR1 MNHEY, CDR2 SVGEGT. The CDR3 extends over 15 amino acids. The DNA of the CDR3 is TGTGCCAGCAGCCTATACCCGACAGGGGCCTATGGCTACACCTTC. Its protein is CASSLYPTGAYGYTF.

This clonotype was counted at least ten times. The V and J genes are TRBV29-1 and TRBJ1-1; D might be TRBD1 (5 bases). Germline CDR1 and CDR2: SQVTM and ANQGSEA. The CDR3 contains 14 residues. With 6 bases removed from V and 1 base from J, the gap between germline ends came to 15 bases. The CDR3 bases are TGCAGCGTGGATAGACAGAGCCAGAACACTGAAGCTTTCTTT. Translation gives CSVDRQSQNTEAFF. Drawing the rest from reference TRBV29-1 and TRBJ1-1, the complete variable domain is SAVISQKPSRDICQRGTSLTIQCQVDSQVTMMFWYRQQPGQSLTLIATANQGSEATYESGFVIDKFPISRPNLTFSTLTVSNMSPEDSSIYLCSVDRQSQNTEAFFGQGTRLTVV.

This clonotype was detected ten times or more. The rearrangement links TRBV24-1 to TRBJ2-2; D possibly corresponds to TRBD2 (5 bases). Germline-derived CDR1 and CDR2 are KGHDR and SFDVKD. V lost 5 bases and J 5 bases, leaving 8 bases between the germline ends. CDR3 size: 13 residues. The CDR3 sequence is CATSGTGTGELFF. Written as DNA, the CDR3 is TGTGCCACCAGTGGGACGGGGACCGGGGAGCTGTTTTTT.

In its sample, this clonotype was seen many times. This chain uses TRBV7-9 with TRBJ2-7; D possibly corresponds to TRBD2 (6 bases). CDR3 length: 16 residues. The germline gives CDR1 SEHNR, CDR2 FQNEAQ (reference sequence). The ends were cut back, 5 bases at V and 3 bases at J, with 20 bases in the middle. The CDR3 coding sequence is TGTGCCAGCAGCCCGGTTGGAGGGTACAAATACTACGAGCAGTACTTC. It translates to CASSPVGGYKYYEQYF.

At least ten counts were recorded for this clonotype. CDR3 sequence reads: CASSLVDQPQHF. The CDR3 DNA is TGTGCCAGCAGCTTAGTGGACCAGCCCCAGCATTTT. J is TRBJ1-5 and V is TRBV7-9; D is unclear. This CDR3 region has 12 residues. In germline, CDR1 is SEHNR, CDR2 FQNEAQ (reference sequence). Between the trimmed V and J ends, which lost 1 base and 7 bases, there was a span of 5 bases.

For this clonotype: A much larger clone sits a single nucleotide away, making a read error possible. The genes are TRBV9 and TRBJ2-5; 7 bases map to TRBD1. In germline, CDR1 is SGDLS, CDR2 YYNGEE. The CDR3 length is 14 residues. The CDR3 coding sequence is TGTGCCAACAGCGCCGGGACAGCTCAAGAGACCCAGTACTTC. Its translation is CANSAGTAQETQYF.

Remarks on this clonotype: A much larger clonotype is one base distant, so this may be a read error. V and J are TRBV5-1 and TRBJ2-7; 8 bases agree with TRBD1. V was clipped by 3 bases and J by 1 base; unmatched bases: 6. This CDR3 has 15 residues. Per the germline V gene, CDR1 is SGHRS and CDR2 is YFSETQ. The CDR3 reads CASSSDRGASYEQYF. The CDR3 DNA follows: TGCGCCAGCAGCTCAGACAGGGGAGCTTCCTACGAGCAGTACTTC. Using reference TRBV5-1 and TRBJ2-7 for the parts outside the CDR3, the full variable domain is KAGVTQTPRYLIKTRGQQVTLSCSPISGHRSVSWYQQTPGQGLQFLFEYFSETQRNKGNFPGRFSGRQFSNSRSEMNVSTLELGDSALYLCASSSDRGASYEQYFGPGTRLTVT.

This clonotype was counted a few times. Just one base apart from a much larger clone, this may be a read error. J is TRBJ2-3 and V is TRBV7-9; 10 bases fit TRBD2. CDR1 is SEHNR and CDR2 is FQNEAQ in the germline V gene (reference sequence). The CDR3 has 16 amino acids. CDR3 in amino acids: CASSLAVAGGTDAQYF. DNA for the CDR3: TGTGCCAGCAGCTTAGCTGTAGCGGGGGGCACAGATGCGCAGTATTTT.

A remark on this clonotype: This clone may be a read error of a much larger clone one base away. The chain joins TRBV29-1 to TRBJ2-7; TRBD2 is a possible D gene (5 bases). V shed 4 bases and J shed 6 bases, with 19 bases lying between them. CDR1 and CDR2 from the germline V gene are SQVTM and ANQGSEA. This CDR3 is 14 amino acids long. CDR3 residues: CSVGAPSARGEQYF. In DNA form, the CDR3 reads TGCAGCGTTGGAGCCCCCAGCGCCCGGGGCGAGCAGTACTTC.

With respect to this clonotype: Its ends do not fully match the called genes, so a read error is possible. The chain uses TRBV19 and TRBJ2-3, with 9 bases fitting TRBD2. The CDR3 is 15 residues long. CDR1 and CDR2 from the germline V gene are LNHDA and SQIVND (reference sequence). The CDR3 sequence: CASSPRGGLADTQCF. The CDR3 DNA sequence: TGTGCCAGTAGTCCGCGGGGGGGCCTTGCAGATACGCAGTGTTTT.

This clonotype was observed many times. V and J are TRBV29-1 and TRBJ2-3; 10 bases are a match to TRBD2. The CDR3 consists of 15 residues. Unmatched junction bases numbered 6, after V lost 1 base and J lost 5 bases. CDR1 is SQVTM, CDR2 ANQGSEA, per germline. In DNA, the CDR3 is TGCAGCGTTGAAGCTAGCGGGAGAGGTGTAGATACGCAGTATTTT. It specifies CSVEASGRGVDTQYF.

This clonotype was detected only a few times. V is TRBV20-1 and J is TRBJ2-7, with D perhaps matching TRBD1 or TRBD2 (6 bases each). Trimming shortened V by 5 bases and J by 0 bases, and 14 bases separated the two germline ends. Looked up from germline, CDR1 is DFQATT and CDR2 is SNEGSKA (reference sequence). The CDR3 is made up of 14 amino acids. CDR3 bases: TGCAGTGCTTGGGGGGCGGACAGCTCCTACGAGCAGTACTTC. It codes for CSAWGADSSYEQYF.

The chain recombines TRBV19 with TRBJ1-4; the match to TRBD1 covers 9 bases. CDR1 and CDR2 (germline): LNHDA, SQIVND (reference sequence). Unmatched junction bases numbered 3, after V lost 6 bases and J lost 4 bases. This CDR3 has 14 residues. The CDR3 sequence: CASRRQGVNEKLFF. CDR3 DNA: TGTGCCAGTAGAAGACAGGGGGTTAATGAAAAACTGTTTTTT.

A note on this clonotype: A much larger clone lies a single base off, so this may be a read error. The CDR3 coding sequence is TGCAGCGTTGTCCTGGGTCAGTGGGAGCACTACTTC. It codes for CSVVLGQWEHYF. The V gene is TRBV29-1, the J gene TRBJ2-7, with D possibly being TRBD2 (5 bases). In germline, CDR1 is SQVTM, CDR2 ANQGSEA. This CDR3 spans 12 amino acids.

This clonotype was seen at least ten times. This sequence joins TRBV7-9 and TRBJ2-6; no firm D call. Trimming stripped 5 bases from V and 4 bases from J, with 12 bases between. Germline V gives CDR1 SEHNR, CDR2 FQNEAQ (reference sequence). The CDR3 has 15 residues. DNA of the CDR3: TGTGCCAGCAGCGAGGCCCCTCTAGGGGCCAACGTCCTGACTTTC. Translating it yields CASSEAPLGANVLTF.

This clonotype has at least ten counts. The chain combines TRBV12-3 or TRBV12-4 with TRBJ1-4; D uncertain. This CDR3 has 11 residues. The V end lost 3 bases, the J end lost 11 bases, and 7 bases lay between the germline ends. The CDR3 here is CASSLADKLFF. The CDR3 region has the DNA TGTGCCAGCAGTTTGGCAGATAAACTGTTTTTT.

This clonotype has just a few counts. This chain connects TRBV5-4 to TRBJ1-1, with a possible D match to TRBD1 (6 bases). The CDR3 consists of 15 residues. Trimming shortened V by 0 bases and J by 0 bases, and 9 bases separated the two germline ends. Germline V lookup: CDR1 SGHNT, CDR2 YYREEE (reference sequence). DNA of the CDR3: TGTGCCAGCAGCTTGGAAAGGACAGTGAACACTGAAGCTTTCTTT. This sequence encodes CASSLERTVNTEAFF.